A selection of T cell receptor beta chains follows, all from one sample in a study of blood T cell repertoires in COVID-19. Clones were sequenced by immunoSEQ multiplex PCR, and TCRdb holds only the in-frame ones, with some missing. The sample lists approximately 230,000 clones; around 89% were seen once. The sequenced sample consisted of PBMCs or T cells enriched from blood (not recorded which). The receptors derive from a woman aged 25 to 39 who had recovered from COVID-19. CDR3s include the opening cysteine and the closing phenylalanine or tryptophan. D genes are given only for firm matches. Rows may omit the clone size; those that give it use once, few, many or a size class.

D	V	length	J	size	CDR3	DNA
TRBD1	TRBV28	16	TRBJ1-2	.	CASNKEGTGANYGYTF	TGTGCCAGCAATAAGGAGGGGACAGGGGCCAACTATGGCTACACCTTC
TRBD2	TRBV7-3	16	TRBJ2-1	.	CASSSWTSGRYNEQFF	TGTGCCAGCAGCTCATGGACTAGCGGGAGGTATAATGAGCAGTTCTTC
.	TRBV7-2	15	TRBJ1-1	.	CASRRRQAVNTEAFF	TGTGCCAGCAGGAGGCGACAGGCGGTGAACACTGAAGCTTTCTTT
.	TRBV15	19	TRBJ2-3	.	CATSTRRDRRELGTDTQYF	TGTGCCACCAGCACCCGACGTGATAGACGGGAGCTAGGTACAGATACGCAGTATTTT
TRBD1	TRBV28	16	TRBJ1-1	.	CASSLGIRGLGTEAFF	TGTGCCAGCAGTTTAGGGATCAGGGGGCTTGGAACTGAAGCTTTCTTT
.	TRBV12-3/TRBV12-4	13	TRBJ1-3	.	CASSPSGGNTIYF	TGTGCCAGCAGTCCGAGCGGGGGAAACACCATATATTTT
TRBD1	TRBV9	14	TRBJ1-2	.	CASSPGQENYGYTF	TGTGCCAGCAGCCCGGGACAGGAGAACTATGGCTACACCTTC
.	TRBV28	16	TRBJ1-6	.	CASSLLQALDNSPLHF	TGTGCCAGCAGTTTATTACAGGCCCTAGATAATTCACCCCTCCACTTT
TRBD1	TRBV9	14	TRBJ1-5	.	CASSPTGVRQPQHF	TGTGCCAGCAGCCCGACAGGGGTGCGTCAGCCCCAGCATTTT
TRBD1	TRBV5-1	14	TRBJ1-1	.	CASSLVTGPTEAFF	TGCGCCAGCAGCTTAGTGACAGGGCCCACTGAAGCTTTCTTT
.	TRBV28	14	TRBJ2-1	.	CASSRPGLRYEQFF	TGTGCCAGCAGCCGCCCCGGTCTGCGGTATGAGCAGTTCTTC
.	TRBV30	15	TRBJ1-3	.	CAWSPIGGAGNTIYF	TGTGCCTGGAGTCCGATTGGGGGGGCTGGAAACACCATATATTTT
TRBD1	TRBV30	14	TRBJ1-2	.	CAWSGGQGDGGYTF	TGTGCCTGGAGTGGGGGACAGGGTGACGGTGGCTACACCTTC
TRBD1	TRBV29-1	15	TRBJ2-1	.	CSVDGTVSSYNEQFF	TGCAGCGTTGACGGGACAGTGAGCTCCTACAATGAGCAGTTCTTC
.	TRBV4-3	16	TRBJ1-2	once	CASSQEGRSRDYGYTF	TGCGCCAGCAGCCAAGAGGGGCGTTCACGGGACTATGGCTACACCTTC